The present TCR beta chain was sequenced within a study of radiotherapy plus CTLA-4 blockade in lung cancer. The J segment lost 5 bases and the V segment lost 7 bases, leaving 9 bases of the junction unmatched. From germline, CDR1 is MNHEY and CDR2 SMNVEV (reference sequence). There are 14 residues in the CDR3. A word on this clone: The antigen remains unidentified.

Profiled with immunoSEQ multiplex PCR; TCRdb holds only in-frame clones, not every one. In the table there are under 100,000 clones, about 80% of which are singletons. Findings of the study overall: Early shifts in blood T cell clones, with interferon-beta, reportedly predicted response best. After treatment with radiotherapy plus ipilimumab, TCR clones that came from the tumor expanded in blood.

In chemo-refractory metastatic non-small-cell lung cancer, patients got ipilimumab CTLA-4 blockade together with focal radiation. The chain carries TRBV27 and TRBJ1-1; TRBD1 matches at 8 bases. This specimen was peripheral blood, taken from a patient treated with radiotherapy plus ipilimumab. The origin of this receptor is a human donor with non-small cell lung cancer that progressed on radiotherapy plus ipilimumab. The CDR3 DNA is TGTGCCAGCAAATTCGGACAGGGCGGGACTGAAGCTTTCTTT. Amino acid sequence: CASKFGQGGTEAFF.